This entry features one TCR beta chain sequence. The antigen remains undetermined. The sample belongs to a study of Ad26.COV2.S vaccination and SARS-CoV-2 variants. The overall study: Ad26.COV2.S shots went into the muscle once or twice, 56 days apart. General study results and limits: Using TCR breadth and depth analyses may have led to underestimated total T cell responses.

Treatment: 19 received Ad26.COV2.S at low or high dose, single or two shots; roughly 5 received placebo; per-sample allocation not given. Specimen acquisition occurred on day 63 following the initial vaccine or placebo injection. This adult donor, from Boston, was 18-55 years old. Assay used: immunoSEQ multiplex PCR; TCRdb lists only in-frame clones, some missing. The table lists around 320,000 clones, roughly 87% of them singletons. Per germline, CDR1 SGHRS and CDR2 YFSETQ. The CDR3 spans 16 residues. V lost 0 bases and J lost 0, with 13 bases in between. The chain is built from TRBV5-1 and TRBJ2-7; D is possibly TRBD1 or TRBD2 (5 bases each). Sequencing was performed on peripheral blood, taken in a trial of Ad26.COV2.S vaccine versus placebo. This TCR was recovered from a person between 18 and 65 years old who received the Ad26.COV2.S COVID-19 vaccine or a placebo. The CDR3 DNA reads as TGCGCCAGCAGCTTGGGAGGGACGGAGAGCTCCTACGAGCAGTACTTC. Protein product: CASSLGGTESSYEQYF.